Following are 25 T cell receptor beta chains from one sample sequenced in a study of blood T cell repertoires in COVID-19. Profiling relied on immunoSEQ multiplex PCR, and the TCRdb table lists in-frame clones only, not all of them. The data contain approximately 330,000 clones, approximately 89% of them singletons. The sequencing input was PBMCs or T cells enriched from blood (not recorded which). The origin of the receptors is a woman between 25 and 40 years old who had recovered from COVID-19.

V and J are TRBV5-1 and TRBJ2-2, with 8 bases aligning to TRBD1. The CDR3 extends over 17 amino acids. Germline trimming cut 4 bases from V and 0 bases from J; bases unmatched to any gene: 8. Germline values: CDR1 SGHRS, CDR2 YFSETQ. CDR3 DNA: TGCGCCAGCAGCAAGACGATGGACAGGGCGAACACCGGGGAGCTGTTTTTT. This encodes CASSKTMDRANTGELFF.

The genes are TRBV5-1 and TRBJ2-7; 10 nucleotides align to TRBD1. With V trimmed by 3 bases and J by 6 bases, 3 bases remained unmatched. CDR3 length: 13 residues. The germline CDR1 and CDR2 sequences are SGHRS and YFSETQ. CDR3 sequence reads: CASSSGTGAEQYF. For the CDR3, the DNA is TGCGCCAGCAGCTCCGGGACAGGGGCCGAGCAGTACTTC.

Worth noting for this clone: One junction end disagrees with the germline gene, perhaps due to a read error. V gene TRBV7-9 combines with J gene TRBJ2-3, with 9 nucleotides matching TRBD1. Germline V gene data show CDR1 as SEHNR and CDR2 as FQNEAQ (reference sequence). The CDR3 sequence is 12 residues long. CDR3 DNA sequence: TGTGCCAGCAGCTTTACTGGACAGGGGCACAGTTTT. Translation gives CASSFTGQGHSF.

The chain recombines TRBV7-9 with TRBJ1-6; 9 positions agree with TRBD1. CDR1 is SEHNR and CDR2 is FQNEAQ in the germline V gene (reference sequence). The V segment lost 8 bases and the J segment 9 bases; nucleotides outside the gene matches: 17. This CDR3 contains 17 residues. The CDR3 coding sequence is TGTGCCAGCGCGGCCGGGACAGGGTCGGTCTCTAGTTCACCCCTCCACTTT. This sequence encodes CASAAGTGSVSSSPLHF.

CDR3 region: CASSQEYRAQTGELFF. The CDR3 DNA sequence: TGTGCCAGCAGCCAAGAGTACAGGGCCCAAACCGGGGAGCTGTTTTTT. The chain carries TRBV14 and TRBJ2-2; D is possibly TRBD1 (6 bases). Trimming left V 0 bases short and J 5 bases short, with 13 bases between. CDR1 and CDR2 from the germline V gene are SGHDN and FVKESK. CDR3 length equals 16 residues.

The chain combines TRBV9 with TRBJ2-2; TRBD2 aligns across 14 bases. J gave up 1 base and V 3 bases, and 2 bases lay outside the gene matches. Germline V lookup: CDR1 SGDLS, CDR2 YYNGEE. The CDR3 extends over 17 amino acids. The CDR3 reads CASSAGTSGGNTGELFF. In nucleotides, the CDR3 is TGTGCCAGCAGCGCCGGGACTAGCGGGGGGAACACCGGGGAGCTGTTTTTT.

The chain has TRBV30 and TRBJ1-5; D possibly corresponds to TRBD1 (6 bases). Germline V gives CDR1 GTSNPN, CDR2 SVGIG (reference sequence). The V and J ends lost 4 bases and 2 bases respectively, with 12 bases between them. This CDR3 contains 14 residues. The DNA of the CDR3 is TGTGCCTGGAACACAGGGACGGGCAATCAGCCCCAGCATTTT. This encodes CAWNTGTGNQPQHF.

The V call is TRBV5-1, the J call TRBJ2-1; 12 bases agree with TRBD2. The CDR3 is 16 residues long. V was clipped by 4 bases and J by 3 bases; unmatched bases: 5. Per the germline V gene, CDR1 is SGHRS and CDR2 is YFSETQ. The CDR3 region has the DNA TGCGCCAGCAGCCCCAGACTAGCGGGAGTCTACAATGAGCAGTTCTTC. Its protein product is CASSPRLAGVYNEQFF.

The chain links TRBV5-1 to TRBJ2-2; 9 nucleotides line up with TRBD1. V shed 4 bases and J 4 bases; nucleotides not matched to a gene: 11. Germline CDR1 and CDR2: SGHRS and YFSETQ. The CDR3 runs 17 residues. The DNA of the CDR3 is TGCGCCAGCAGCCCCGGGGACAGGGTAGTAGGCACCGGGGAGCTGTTTTTT. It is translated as CASSPGDRVVGTGELFF.

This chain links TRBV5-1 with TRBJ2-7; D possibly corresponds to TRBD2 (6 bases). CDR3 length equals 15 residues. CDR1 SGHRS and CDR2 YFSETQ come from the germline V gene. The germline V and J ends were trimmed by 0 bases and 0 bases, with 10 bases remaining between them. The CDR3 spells CASSLVGGSSYEQYF. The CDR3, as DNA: TGCGCCAGCAGCTTGGTCGGAGGGAGCTCCTACGAGCAGTACTTC.

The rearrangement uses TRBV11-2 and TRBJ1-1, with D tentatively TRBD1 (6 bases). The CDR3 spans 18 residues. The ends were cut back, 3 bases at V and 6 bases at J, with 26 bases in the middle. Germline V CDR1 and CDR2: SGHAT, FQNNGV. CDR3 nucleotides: TGTGCCAGCAGCTTCAAACAGGGCACTGTCTTTGGATCGGCTGAAGCTTTCTTT. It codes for CASSFKQGTVFGSAEAFF.

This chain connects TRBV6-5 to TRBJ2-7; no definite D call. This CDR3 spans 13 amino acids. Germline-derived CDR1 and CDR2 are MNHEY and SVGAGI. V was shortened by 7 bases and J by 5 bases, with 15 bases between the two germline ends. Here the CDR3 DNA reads TGTGCCAGCACTAACGCGAAAGCCCACGAGCAGTACTTC. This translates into CASTNAKAHEQYF.

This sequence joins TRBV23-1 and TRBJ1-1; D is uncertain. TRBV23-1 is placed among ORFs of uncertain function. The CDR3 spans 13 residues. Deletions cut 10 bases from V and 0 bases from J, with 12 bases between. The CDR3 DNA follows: TGCGCCACCCGAAAGACTTTGAACACTGAAGCTTTCTTT. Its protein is CATRKTLNTEAFF.

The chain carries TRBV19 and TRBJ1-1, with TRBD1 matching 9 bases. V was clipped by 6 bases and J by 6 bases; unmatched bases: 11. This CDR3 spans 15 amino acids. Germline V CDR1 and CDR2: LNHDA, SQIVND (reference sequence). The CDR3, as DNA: TGTGCCAGTAGAAATAGGCCACAGGGGGCCCCTGAAGCTTTCTTT. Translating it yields CASRNRPQGAPEAFF.

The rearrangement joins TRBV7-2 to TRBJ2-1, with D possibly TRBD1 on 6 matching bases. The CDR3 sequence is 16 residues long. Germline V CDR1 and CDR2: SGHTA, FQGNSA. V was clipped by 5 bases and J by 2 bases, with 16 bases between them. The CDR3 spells CASSPIGGDPYNEQFF. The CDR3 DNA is TGTGCCAGCAGCCCCATAGGGGGAGACCCCTACAATGAGCAGTTCTTC.

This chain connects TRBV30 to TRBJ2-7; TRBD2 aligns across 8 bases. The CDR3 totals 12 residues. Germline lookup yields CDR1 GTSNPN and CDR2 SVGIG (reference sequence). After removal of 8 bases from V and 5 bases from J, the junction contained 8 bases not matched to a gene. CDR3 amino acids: CAQSGSGHEQYF. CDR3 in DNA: TGTGCCCAGAGCGGGAGCGGGCACGAGCAGTACTTC. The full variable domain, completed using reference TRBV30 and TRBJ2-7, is SQTIHQWPATLVQPVGSPLSLECTVEGTSNPNLYWYRQAAGRGLQLLFYSVGIGQISSEVPQNLSASRPQDRQFILSSKKLLLSDSGFYLCAQSGSGHEQYFGPGTRLTVT.

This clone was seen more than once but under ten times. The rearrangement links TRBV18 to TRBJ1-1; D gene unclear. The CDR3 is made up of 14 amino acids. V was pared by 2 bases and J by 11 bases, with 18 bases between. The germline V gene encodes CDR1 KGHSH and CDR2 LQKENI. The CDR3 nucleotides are TGTGCCAGCTCACCAATTGAGGCCTCAGCTGGGGCTTTCTTT. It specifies CASSPIEASAGAFF.

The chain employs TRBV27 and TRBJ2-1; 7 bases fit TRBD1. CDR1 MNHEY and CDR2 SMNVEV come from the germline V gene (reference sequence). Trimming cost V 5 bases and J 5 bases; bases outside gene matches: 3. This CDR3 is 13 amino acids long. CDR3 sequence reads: CASSRDRHNEQFF. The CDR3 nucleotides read TGTGCCAGCAGTCGGGACAGACACAATGAGCAGTTCTTC.

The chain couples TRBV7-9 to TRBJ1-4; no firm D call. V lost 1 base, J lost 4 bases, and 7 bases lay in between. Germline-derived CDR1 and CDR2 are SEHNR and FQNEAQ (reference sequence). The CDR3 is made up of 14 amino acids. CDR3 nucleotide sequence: TGTGCCAGCAGCTTAGACAGCATTAATGAAAAACTGTTTTTT. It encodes CASSLDSINEKLFF.

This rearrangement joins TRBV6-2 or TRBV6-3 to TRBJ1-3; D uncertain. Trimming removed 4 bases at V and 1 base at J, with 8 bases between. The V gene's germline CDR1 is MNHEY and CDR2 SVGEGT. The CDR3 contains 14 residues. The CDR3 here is CASSSVLSGNTIYF. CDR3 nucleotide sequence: TGTGCCAGCAGTTCCGTATTGTCTGGAAACACCATATATTTT.

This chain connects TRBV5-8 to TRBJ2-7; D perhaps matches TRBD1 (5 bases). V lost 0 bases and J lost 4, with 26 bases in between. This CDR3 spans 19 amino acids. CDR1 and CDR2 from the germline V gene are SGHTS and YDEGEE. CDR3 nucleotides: TGTGCCAGCAGCTTGGCCCCAATTCCCCGGCGTCAGGGCCATTACGAGCAGTACTTC. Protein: CASSLAPIPRRQGHYEQYF.

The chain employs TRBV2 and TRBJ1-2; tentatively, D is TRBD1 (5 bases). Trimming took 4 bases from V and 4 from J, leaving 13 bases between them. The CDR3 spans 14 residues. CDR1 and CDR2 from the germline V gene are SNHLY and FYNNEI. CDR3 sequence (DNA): TGTGCCAGCAGTGGGGACGGGGAGGGCTATGGCTACACCTTC. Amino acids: CASSGDGEGYGYTF.

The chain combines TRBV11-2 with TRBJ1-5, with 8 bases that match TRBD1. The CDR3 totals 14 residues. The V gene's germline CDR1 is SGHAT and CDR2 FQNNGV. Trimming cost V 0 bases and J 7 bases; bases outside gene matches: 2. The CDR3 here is CASSLERQGQPQHF. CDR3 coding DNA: TGTGCCAGCAGCTTAGAGAGACAGGGGCAGCCCCAGCATTTT.

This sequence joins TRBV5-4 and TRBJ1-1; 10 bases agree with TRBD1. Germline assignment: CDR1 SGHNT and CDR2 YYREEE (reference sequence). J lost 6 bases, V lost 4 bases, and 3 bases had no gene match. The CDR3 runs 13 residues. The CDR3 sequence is CASSRGQGAEAFF. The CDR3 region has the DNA TGTGCCAGCAGCCGAGGACAGGGGGCTGAAGCTTTCTTT.

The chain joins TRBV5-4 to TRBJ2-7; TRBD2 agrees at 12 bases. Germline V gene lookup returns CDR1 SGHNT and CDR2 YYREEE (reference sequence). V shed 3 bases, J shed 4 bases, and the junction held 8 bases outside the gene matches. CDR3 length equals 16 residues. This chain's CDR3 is CASSSPSGRASYEQYF. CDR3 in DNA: TGTGCCAGCAGCTCCCCTAGCGGGAGGGCCTCGTACGAGCAGTACTTC.